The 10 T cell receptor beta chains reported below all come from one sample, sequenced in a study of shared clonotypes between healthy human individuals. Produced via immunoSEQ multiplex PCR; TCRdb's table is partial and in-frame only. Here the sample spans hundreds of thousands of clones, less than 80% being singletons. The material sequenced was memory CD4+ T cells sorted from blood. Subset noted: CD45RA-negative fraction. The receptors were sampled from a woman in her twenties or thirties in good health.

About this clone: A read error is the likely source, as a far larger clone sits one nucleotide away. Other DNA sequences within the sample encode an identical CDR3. CDR3 DNA: TGCGCCAGCAGCCAAGTTGGGAGCTCCTACAATGAGCAGTTCTTC. Its protein is CASSQVGSSYNEQFF. The V gene is TRBV4-1, the J gene TRBJ2-1, with TRBD2 as a possible D gene (5 bases). The V and J ends lost 1 base and 0 bases respectively, with 7 bases between them. The CDR3 totals 15 residues. Germline V lookup: CDR1 MGHRA, CDR2 YSYEKL.

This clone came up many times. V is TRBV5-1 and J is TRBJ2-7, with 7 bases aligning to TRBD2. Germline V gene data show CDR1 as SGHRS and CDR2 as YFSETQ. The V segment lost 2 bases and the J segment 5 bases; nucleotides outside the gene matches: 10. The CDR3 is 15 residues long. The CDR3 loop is CASSFTWEGRNEQYF. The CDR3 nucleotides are TGCGCCAGCAGCTTCACGTGGGAGGGCCGTAACGAGCAGTACTTC.

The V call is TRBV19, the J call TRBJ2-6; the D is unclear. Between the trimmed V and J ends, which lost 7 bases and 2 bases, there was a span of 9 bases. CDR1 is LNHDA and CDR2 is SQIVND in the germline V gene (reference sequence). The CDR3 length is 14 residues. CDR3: CASISGPGANVLTF. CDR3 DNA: TGTGCCAGTATATCCGGGCCTGGGGCCAACGTCCTGACTTTC.

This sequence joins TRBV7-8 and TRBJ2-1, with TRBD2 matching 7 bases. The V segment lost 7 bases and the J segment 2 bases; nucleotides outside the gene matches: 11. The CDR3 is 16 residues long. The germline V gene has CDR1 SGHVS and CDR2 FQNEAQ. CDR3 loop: CASNPNRDYPYNEQFF. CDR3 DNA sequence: TGTGCCAGCAACCCTAATAGGGACTATCCCTACAATGAGCAGTTCTTC.

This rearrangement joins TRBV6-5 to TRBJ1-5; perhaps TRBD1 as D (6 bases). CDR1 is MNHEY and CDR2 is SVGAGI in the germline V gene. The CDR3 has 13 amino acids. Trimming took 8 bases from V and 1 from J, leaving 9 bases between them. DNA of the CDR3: TGTGCCAGCGGGAGGGGGAGCAATCAGCCCCAGCATTTT. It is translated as CASGRGSNQPQHF.

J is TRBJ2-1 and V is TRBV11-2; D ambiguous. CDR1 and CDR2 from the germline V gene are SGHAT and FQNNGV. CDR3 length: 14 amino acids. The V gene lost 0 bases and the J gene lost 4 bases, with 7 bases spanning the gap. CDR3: CASSLERKYNEQFF. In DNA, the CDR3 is TGTGCCAGCAGCTTAGAGAGGAAATACAATGAGCAGTTCTTC.

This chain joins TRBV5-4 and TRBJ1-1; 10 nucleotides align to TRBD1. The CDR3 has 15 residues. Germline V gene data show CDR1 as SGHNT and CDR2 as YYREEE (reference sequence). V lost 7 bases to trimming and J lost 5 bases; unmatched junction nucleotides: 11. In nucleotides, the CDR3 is TGTGCCAGCCGGGCGGACAGGGGGGTGTGGACTGAAGCTTTCTTT. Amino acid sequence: CASRADRGVWTEAFF.

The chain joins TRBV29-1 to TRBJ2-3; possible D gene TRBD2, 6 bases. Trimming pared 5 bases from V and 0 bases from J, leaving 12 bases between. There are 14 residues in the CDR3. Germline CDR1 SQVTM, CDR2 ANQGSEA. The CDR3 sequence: CSVRPTRSTDTQYF. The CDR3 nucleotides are TGCAGCGTTAGACCGACTAGAAGCACAGATACGCAGTATTTT.

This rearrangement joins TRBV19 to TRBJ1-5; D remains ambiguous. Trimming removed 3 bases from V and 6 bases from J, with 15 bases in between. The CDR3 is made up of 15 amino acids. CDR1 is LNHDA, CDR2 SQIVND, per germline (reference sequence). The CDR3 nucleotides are TGTGCCAGTAGTATTAGGCAGAAAGGTTTTCAGCCCCAGCATTTT. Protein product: CASSIRQKGFQPQHF.

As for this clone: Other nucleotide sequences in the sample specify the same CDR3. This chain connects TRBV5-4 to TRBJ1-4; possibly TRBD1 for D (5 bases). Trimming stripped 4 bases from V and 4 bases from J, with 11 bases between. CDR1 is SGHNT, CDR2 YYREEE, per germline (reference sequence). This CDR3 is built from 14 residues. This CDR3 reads CASSTDSSNEKLFF. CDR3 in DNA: TGTGCCAGCAGCACAGACAGCAGTAATGAAAAACTGTTTTTT.